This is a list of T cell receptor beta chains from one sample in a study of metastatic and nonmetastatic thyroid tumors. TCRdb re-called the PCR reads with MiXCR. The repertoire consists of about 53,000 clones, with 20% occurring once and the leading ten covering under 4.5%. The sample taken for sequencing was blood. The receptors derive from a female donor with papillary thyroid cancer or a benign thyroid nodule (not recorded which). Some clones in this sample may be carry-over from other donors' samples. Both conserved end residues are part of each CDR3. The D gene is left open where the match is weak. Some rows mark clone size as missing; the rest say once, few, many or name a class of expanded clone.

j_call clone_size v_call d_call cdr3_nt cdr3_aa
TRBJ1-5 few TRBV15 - TGTGCCACCAGCAGGATAGACGGGGGGAGTAAGCCCCAGCATTTT CATSRIDGGSKPQHF
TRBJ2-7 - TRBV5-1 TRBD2 TGCGCCAGCAGCTTGGCGCGGACTAGCGGTCTCACCGGCTCCTACGAGCAGTACTTC CASSLARTSGLTGSYEQYF
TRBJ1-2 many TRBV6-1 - TGTGCCAGCAGTGCTCGACAGGTCCCAGGTGGCTATGGCTACACCTTC CASSARQVPGGYGYTF
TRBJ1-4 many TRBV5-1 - TGCGCCAGCAGTTATGAGCTGTCTGAGGGTGAAAAACTGTTTTTT CASSYELSEGEKLFF
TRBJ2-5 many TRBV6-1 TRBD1 TGTGCCAGCAGCGAACAGGGGGCGCGGGAGACCCAGTACTTC CASSEQGARETQYF
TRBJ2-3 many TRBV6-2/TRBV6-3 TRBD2 TGTGCCAGCACCGTAGAGATAGCGGGAGTGTTGAGGACAGATACGCAGTATTTT CASTVEIAGVLRTDTQYF
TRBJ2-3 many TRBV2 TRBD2 TGTGCCAGCGCCATGCGGGAGGATACGCAGTATTTT CASAMREDTQYF
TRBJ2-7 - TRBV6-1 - TGTGCCAGCAGTACCGGACTTAACACAGAGCAGTACTTC CASSTGLNTEQYF
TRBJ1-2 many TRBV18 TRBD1 TGTGCCAGCTCACCGCAAACAGGGGAGCGTGGCTACACCTTC CASSPQTGERGYTF
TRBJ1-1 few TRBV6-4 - TGTGCCAGCAGTCCGGATTGGGGGGCGAATAGGGTTGCCACTGAAGCTTTCTTT CASSPDWGANRVATEAFF
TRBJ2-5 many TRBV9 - TGTGCCAGCAGCGTAGGTACAGACGAGACCCAGTACTTC CASSVGTDETQYF
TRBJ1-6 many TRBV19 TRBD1 TGTGCCAGTAGTACCCACCGGGACAGGGGTGTATCACCCCTCCACTTT CASSTHRDRGVSPLHF
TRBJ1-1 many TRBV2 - TGTGCCAGCAGTGAGGACATCAGTTACACTGAAGCTTTCTTT CASSEDISYTEAFF
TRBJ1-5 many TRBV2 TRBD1 TGTGCCAGCATCGAGGACAGGTTAATCGATCAGCCCCAGCATTTT CASIEDRLIDQPQHF
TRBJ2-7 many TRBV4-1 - TGCGCCAGCAGCCATTCCCAAAGTAGCCACGAGCAGTACTTC CASSHSQSSHEQYF
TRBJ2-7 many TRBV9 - TGTGCCAGCAGCGTAGGTTACGGGCCCGCACCCTACGAGCAGTACTTC CASSVGYGPAPYEQYF
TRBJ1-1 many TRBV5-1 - TGCGCCAGCAGCTTGATAGTAGGGTCGGAGGCTTTCTTT CASSLIVGSEAFF
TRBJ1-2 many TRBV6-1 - TGTGCCAGCAGTTCCGCCAGGGACTATGGCTACACCTTC CASSSARDYGYTF
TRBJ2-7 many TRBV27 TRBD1 TGTGCCAGCAGCTCTAGGACAGGGGTCAATACCTACGAGCAGTACTTC CASSSRTGVNTYEQYF
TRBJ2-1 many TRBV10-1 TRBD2 TGCGCCAGCAGTGCCACTAGCGGAGGGAATGAGCAGTTCTTC CASSATSGGNEQFF
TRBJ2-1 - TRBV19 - TGTGCCAGTAGTCACATTGCACCCGGGACTGAGCAGTTCTTC CASSHIAPGTEQFF
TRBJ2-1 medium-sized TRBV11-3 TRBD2 TGTGCCAGCAGCTTCGGACTAGCGGGAAACAATGAGCAGTTCTTC CASSFGLAGNNEQFF
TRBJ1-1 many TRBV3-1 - TGTGCCAGCAGCCATGGGGTTGGGAACACTGAAGCTTTCTTT CASSHGVGNTEAFF
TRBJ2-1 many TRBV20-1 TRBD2 TGCAGTGCAAATAGCGGGAGGAGCTCCTACAATGAGCAGTTCTTC CSANSGRSSYNEQFF
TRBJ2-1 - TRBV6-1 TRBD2 TGTGCCAGCAGATGCCTAGCGGGTGCCTACAATGAGCAGTTCTTC CASRCLAGAYNEQFF
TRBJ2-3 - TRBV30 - TGTGCCTGGAGTGTGATCTGGGCCGGTGGAGATACGCAGTATTTT CAWSVIWAGGDTQYF
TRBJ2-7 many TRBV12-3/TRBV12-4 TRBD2 TGTGCCAGCGGACTAGCGGGTTCTAAAAGCTCCTACGAGCAGTACTTC CASGLAGSKSSYEQYF
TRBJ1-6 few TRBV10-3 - TGTGCCATCAGTGCAAGGGGCAATTCACCCCTCAACTTT CAISARGNSPLNF
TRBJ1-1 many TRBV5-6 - TGTGCCAGCAGCTTGAGGGGAGGGGCGAGAATTCGCTATGAAGCTTTCTTT CASSLRGGARIRYEAFF
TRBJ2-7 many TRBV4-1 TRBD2 TGCGCCACCCGACTCGGACTAGCGGACTACGAGCAGTACTTC CATRLGLADYEQYF
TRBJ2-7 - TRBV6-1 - TGTGCCAGCAGTGAGCGCCTCTTGTCCTACGAGCAGTACTTC CASSERLLSYEQYF
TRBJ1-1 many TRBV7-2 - TGTGCCAGCAATTCTTACAGGGAGTCGCCTGAAGCTTTCTTT CASNSYRESPEAFF
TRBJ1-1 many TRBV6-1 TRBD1 TGTGCCAGCAGTGAGTGGACAGGCTACATGAACACTGAAGCTTTCTTT CASSEWTGYMNTEAFF
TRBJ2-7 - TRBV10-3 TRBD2 TGTGCCATCAATGAATGGACTAGCGGGAGGGTTGGCGAGCAGTACTTC CAINEWTSGRVGEQYF
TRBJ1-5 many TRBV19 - TGTGCCAGTAGTATAATCGGCTGGAATCAGCCCCAGCATTTT CASSIIGWNQPQHF
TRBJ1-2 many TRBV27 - TGTGCCAGCAGTTTCTCAGCTAACTATGGCTACACCTTC CASSFSANYGYTF
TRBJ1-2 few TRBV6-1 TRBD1 TGTGCCAGCCTCGGGACAGGGGGCTCTAGCACCTTC CASLGTGGSSTF
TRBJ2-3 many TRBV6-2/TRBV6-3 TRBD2 TGTGCCAGCAGTTACCCTCGACTAGCGGGAGGCACAGATACGCAGTATTTT CASSYPRLAGGTDTQYF
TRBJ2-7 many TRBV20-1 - TGCAGTGCTAGCAGCCCGGGACCCTACGAGCAGTACTTC CSASSPGPYEQYF
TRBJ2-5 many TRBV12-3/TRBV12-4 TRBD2 TGTGCCAGCAGTTCCAAGGGGTTGGCGGGAGGGGAGACCCAGTACTTC CASSSKGLAGGETQYF
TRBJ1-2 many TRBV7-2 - TGTGCCAGCAGCCATCAGGGAAGCTATGGCTACACCTTC CASSHQGSYGYTF
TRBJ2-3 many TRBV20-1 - TGCAGTGCTAGAGATGGGGTCGCGGGTACAGATACGCAGTATTTT CSARDGVAGTDTQYF
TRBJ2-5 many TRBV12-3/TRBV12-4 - TGTGCCAGCAGTTTTGGCGACAAAAGGAGCGAGACCCAGTACTTC CASSFGDKRSETQYF
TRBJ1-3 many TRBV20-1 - TGCAGTGCTAGAGATCCGCAGGACTTCTCTGGAAACACCATATATTTT CSARDPQDFSGNTIYF
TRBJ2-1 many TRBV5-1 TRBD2 TGCGCCAGCAGCCCTGGAGCGGGATATGTCAATGAGCAGTTCTTC CASSPGAGYVNEQFF
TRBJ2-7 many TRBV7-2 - TGTGCCAGCAGCTCAGTCCTAGGGGCGGCGGGACAGTACTTC CASSSVLGAAGQYF